This passage covers 22 T cell receptor beta chains from one sample sequenced in a study of blood T cells in healthy people across ages. Primers used in a second PCR of about 6 to 11 cycles were a sample-barcoded 5' primer and a J-beta primer mix. TCRdb passed the 5' RACE reads through MiXCR, listing each CDR3 protein once. Among around 1,500,000 distinct CDR3 sequences listed, roughly 40% were seen once. Sequencing used blood. The receptors were gathered from a woman aged 18-30 years in good health.

The chain joins TRBV6-1 to TRBJ2-7, with D possibly being TRBD2 (5 bases). CDR3 size: 13 residues. CDR1 is MNHNS, CDR2 SASEGT, per germline. Deletions cut 6 bases from V and 2 bases from J, with 11 bases between. CDR3 in amino acids: CASRRGLAYEQYF. For the CDR3, the DNA is TGTGCCAGCAGACGAGGACTGGCCTACGAGCAGTACTTC.

This clonotype was detected only a few times. The chain couples TRBV21-1 to TRBJ2-1. TRBV21-1 is a pseudogene segment. The CDR3 has 15 residues. The CDR3 loop is CASSKDTISYNEQFF. CDR3 bases: TGTGCCAGCAGCAAAGACACCATCTCCTACAATGAGCAGTTCTTC.

The chain has TRBV6-2 or TRBV6-3 and TRBJ2-7, with a weak D call TRBD1 (5 bases). Between the trimmed V and J ends, which lost 6 bases and 0 bases, there was a span of 21 bases. The CDR3 length is 17 residues. Looked up from germline, CDR1 is MNHEY and CDR2 is SVGEGT. The CDR3: CASRTMYNLDSSYEQYF. CDR3 in DNA: TGTGCCAGCAGGACCATGTATAATCTTGACAGCTCCTACGAGCAGTACTTC.

The rearrangement joins TRBV12-3 or TRBV12-4 to TRBJ2-3; 12 bases map to TRBD2. The length of the CDR3 is 18 residues. Trimming at V came to 5 bases and at J to 3 bases, leaving 12 bases not matched to a gene. CDR3 in DNA: TGTGCCAGCAGTCAGCTAGCGGGGGGGCTCTTTAGAACAGATACGCAGTATTTT. Translated: CASSQLAGGLFRTDTQYF.

The chain has TRBV5-1 and TRBJ2-1, with TRBD2 matching 13 bases. The CDR3 covers 16 residues. Trimming removed 3 bases from V and 4 bases from J; junction bases left unmatched: 4. The germline V gene encodes CDR1 SGHRS and CDR2 YFSETQ. CDR3 nucleotide sequence: TGCGCCAGCAGCTACAGACTAGCGGGAGGTTACAATGAGCAGTTCTTC. Translated: CASSYRLAGGYNEQFF.

The chain recombines TRBV6-6 with TRBJ1-3; D possibly corresponds to TRBD1 (6 bases). The CDR3 covers 14 residues. Germline V gene sequence: CDR1 MNHNY, CDR2 SVGAGI (reference sequence). Trimming shortened V by 5 bases and J by 6 bases, and 14 bases separated the two germline ends. The CDR3 nucleotides are TGTGCCAGCAGTAACGGGGGCGAGACAAACACCATATATTTT. Its translation: CASSNGGETNTIYF.

The chain is built from TRBV12-3 or TRBV12-4 and TRBJ2-7, with D perhaps assigned TRBD1 or TRBD2 (5 bases each). Trimming removed 6 bases from V and 6 bases from J, with 15 bases in between. The CDR3 is 13 amino acids. The CDR3 reads CASRSTVRAEQYF. The CDR3 DNA follows: TGTGCCAGCAGGTCGACAGTGAGGGCCGAGCAGTACTTC.

This chain links TRBV6-6 with TRBJ2-5; tentative D call: TRBD1 (5 bases). CDR3 length: 13 amino acids. In germline, CDR1 is MNHNY, CDR2 SVGAGI (reference sequence). Trimming removed 5 bases at V and 5 bases at J, with 12 bases between. The DNA of the CDR3 is TGTGCCAGCAGTGACGCAGGGCTTGAGACCCAGTACTTC. Amino acid sequence: CASSDAGLETQYF.

There are many counts of this clonotype. The V and J genes are TRBV5-5 and TRBJ2-5, with TRBD2 matching 9 bases. The germline V gene encodes CDR1 SGHKS and CDR2 YYEKEE (reference sequence). The length of the CDR3 is 17 residues. V lost 4 bases, J lost 2 bases, and 12 bases stayed unmatched. The CDR3 reads CASSRIPSGEKQETQYF. CDR3 in DNA: TGTGCCAGCAGCCGAATTCCTAGCGGGGAGAAACAAGAGACCCAGTACTTC.

The chain recombines TRBV12-3 or TRBV12-4 with TRBJ2-7; weak D call: TRBD2 (5 bases). Trimming left V 3 bases short and J 2 bases short, with 11 bases between. This CDR3 has 14 residues. CDR3 nucleotides: TGTGCCAGCAGTTTGTCGGACGGGACCTACGAGCAGTACTTC. Its protein is CASSLSDGTYEQYF.

The V call is TRBV27, the J call TRBJ1-5, with TRBD1 matching 7 bases. Germline V lookup: CDR1 MNHEY, CDR2 SMNVEV (reference sequence). The CDR3 sequence is 15 residues long. V shed 1 base, J shed 1 base, and the junction held 1 base outside the gene matches. CDR3 sequence reads: CASSLLGQSNQPQHF. The DNA for the CDR3 is TGTGCCAGCAGTTTATTGGGACAGAGCAATCAGCCCCAGCATTTT.

Only a few counts were recorded for this clonotype. The J gene is TRBJ2-5, the V gene TRBV28; 8 bases fit TRBD1. The germline gives CDR1 MDHEN, CDR2 SYDVKM. V lost 6 bases to trimming and J lost 11 bases; unmatched junction nucleotides: 23. The CDR3 totals 17 residues. DNA of the CDR3: TGTGCCAGCAGCAAACCATCTGGACAGGGTCGCAGCAATGAGCAGTACTTC. Protein product: CASSKPSGQGRSNEQYF.

V is TRBV6-5 and J is TRBJ1-1; D possibly corresponds to TRBD1 (5 bases). Trimming took 2 bases from V and 1 from J, leaving 14 bases between them. The CDR3 loop spans 16 amino acids. Germline loops: CDR1 MNHEY, CDR2 SVGAGI. CDR3 residues: CASSYAIGATNTEAFF. For the CDR3, the DNA is TGTGCCAGCAGTTACGCGATCGGGGCAACGAACACTGAAGCTTTCTTT.

This chain joins TRBV30 and TRBJ2-7; D could derive from TRBD1 or TRBD2 (5 bases each). This CDR3 contains 11 residues. V was cut by 3 bases and J by 5 bases, with 8 bases left in between. Germline CDR1 is GTSNPN and CDR2 is SVGIG (reference sequence). CDR3 in amino acids: CAWRLGDEQYF. In nucleotides, the CDR3 is TGTGCCTGGAGGTTGGGGGACGAGCAGTACTTC.

This clonotype has only a few counts. The chain recombines TRBV4-2 with TRBJ2-1; 10 nucleotides agree with TRBD2. The germline CDR1 and CDR2 sequences are LGHNA and YNFKEQ. V lost 0 bases and J lost 9; bases outside the gene matches: 2. The CDR3 totals 14 residues. The CDR3: CASSQEAGGSEQFF. In nucleotides, the CDR3 is TGTGCCAGCAGCCAAGAAGCGGGAGGGAGTGAGCAGTTCTTC.

Of note for this clonotype: At one end, the junction sequence differs from germline, possibly due to a read error. The chain has TRBV6-2 or TRBV6-3 and TRBJ1-2; 9 nucleotides line up with TRBD1. This CDR3 spans 15 amino acids. Per germline, CDR1 MNHEY and CDR2 SVGEGT. This chain's CDR3 is CASSSTGGGLYGYTF. CDR3 DNA sequence: TGTGCCAGCAGTTCCACAGGGGGCGGACTGTATGGCTACACCTTT.

The J gene is TRBJ2-1, the V gene TRBV6-5; 12 bases match TRBD2. There are 18 residues in the CDR3. Germline V lookup: CDR1 MNHEY, CDR2 SVGAGI. V shed 4 bases and J 5 bases; nucleotides not matched to a gene: 12. In nucleotides, the CDR3 is TGTGCCAGCAGTTCCCCTCGGACTAGCGGGACTGAAGACAATGAGCAGTTCTTC. Its protein product is CASSSPRTSGTEDNEQFF.

The genes are TRBV30 and TRBJ2-1, with TRBD2 identical over 10 bases. The germline V gene encodes CDR1 GTSNPN and CDR2 SVGIG (reference sequence). V was pared by 4 bases and J by 9 bases, with 15 bases of the junction left unmatched. This CDR3 comprises 16 residues. CDR3 nucleotide sequence: TGTGCCTGGAACGCTGGTAGCGGACTAGCGGAACCTGAGCAGTTCTTC. Its translation is CAWNAGSGLAEPEQFF.

This clonotype has only a few counts. The rearrangement joins TRBV4-1 to TRBJ2-1; D may be TRBD1 (6 bases). Per germline, CDR1 MGHRA and CDR2 YSYEKL. This CDR3 contains 16 residues. Trimming took off 2 bases at V and 6 bases at J, with 17 bases between the two ends. This CDR3 reads CASSQPYAGRGNEQFF. CDR3 sequence (DNA): TGCGCCAGCAGCCAACCTTATGCGGGCAGGGGCAATGAGCAGTTCTTC.

To note about this clonotype: An end of the junction differs from the germline gene, which may be a read error. V and J are TRBV16 and TRBJ1-1; perhaps TRBD1 as D (5 bases). This CDR3 is 14 amino acids long. Germline V gene lookup returns CDR1 KGHSY and CDR2 FQNENV. As DNA, the CDR3 is TGTGCCAGTAGCAAGACAGTTATGAACACTAAAGCTTTCTTT. The encoded protein is CASSKTVMNTKAFF.

The V call is TRBV5-1, the J call TRBJ2-7; a possible D gene is TRBD1 (6 bases). The germline V gene encodes CDR1 SGHRS and CDR2 YFSETQ. Trimming pared 4 bases from V and 4 bases from J, leaving 15 bases between. The CDR3 consists of 14 residues. The CDR3 sequence is CASSPDRLGYEQYF. The CDR3 bases are TGCGCCAGCAGCCCCGACAGGCTGGGGTACGAGCAGTACTTC.

The genes are TRBV4-2 and TRBJ2-7, with D hard to call. The CDR3 contains 11 residues. Germline CDR1 and CDR2: LGHNA and YNFKEQ. V was trimmed by 3 bases and J by 10 bases, leaving 10 bases between them. As DNA, the CDR3 is TGTGCCAGCAGCCACCTAGAGATCCAGTACTTC. Translation: CASSHLEIQYF.